These T cell receptor beta chains were read from a single sample in a study of molecular identifiers for immune sequencing clone quantification. MiXCR was run by TCRdb on the PCR reads, yielding one entry per CDR3 protein. Found here are about 640,000 distinct CDR3 sequences, 15% to 20% of them singletons; the top ten hold roughly 0.9%. Sequenced input: naive CD8+ T cells from blood, with Jurkat cell RNA spiked in. These receptors were obtained from a human donor in good health. Some libraries in this study had Jurkat cell RNA spiked in. CDR3s include the opening cysteine and the closing phenylalanine or tryptophan. Fields, in order: V gene, J gene, clone size, D gene, CDR3 protein, CDR3 DNA. A D gene is named only where the DNA matches it firmly. Only part of the rows carry a size: once, few, many, or a class if the clone is expanded.

V: TRBV27; J: TRBJ2-1; size: .; D: .; CDR3: CASSLLPLSASRHNGQFF; DNA: TGTGCCAGCAGTTTATTGCCCTTGTCAGCTTCACGTCACAATGGGCAGTTCTTC
V: TRBV10-3; J: TRBJ2-1; size: few; D: .; CDR3: CVISESVGVGNEQFF; DNA: TGTGTCATCAGTGAGTCGGTCGGGGTCGGCAATGAGCAGTTCTTC
V: TRBV28; J: TRBJ1-5; size: many; D: .; CDR3: CASSLSGTMGQPQHF; DNA: TGTGCCAGCAGTTTATCGGGGACCATGGGTCAGCCCCAGCATTTT
V: TRBV20-1; J: TRBJ2-1; size: .; D: TRBD2; CDR3: CSAKELAGDYNEQFF; DNA: TGCAGTGCTAAAGAACTAGCGGGAGATTACAATGAGCAGTTCTTC
V: TRBV7-3; J: TRBJ2-3; size: many; D: TRBD2; CDR3: CASSRLAGGLDTQYF; DNA: TGTGCCAGCAGCCGTTTAGCGGGAGGATTGGATACGCAGTATTTT
V: TRBV7-7; J: TRBJ2-2; size: many; D: .; CDR3: CASSLKEGFNTGELFF; DNA: TGTGCCAGCAGCTTAAAAGAAGGGTTCAACACCGGGGAGCTGTTTTTT
V: TRBV6-5; J: TRBJ2-3; size: .; D: TRBD2; CDR3: CAGSDSHLPSGDTDTQYF; DNA: TGCGCCGGCAGTGACTCCCATCTACCTAGCGGGGATACAGATACGCAGTATTTT
V: TRBV4-1; J: TRBJ2-2; size: many; D: .; CDR3: CASSQAAGTPGEGELFF; DNA: TGCGCCAGCAGCCAAGCCGCCGGGACACCCGGGGAAGGGGAGCTGTTTTTT
V: TRBV5-4; J: TRBJ2-2; size: many; D: TRBD1; CDR3: CASSSGTGDTGELFF; DNA: TGTGCCAGCAGTTCTGGGACAGGCGACACCGGGGAGCTGTTTTTT
V: TRBV5-1; J: TRBJ1-2; size: .; D: .; CDR3: CASKRPGGNYGYTF; DNA: TGCGCCAGCAAACGGCCGGGGGGTAACTATGGCTACACCTTC
V: TRBV9; J: TRBJ1-4; size: .; D: TRBD1; CDR3: CASSVGTGKERLFF; DNA: TGTGCCAGCAGCGTCGGGACAGGGAAGGAAAGACTGTTTTTT
V: TRBV27; J: TRBJ1-2; size: .; D: .; CDR3: CASTGGFGYTF; DNA: TGTGCCAGCACCGGGGGCTTTGGCTACACCTTC
V: TRBV23-1; J: TRBJ1-5; size: few; D: TRBD1; CDR3: CASSQSGGVPQGASNQPQHF; DNA: TGCGCCAGCAGTCAATCGGGGGGTGTACCGCAGGGGGCGAGCAATCAGCCCCAGCATTTT
V: TRBV19; J: TRBJ1-6; size: few; D: TRBD1; CDR3: CASSPGTGGSPLHF; DNA: TGTGCCAGTAGTCCCGGGACAGGGGGTTCACCCCTCCACTTT
V: TRBV28; J: TRBJ1-1; size: many; D: .; CDR3: CASSLFFAGRNTEAFF; DNA: TGTGCCAGCAGTTTATTCTTTGCGGGCCGGAACACTGAAGCTTTCTTT
V: TRBV5-6; J: TRBJ2-7; size: many; D: .; CDR3: CASRPHQGYRVRSVYEQYF; DNA: TGTGCCAGCAGGCCACATCAGGGGTACCGGGTAAGAAGTGTCTACGAGCAGTACTTC
V: TRBV29-1; J: TRBJ1-1; size: many; D: TRBD1; CDR3: CSVGTGERAEAFF; DNA: TGCAGCGTCGGGACAGGGGAACGTGCTGAAGCTTTCTTT
V: TRBV7-9; J: TRBJ2-3; size: many; D: TRBD1; CDR3: CASSPTSTGGTQYF; DNA: TGTGCCAGCAGCCCCACCTCGACAGGGGGTACGCAGTATTTT
V: TRBV20-1; J: TRBJ2-4; size: many; D: .; CDR3: CSATWPQTSTKNIQYF; DNA: TGCAGTGCAACCTGGCCGCAAACCAGCACAAAAAACATTCAGTACTTC
V: TRBV7-2; J: TRBJ2-3; size: many; D: .; CDR3: CASSHLASVFDSSTDTQYF; DNA: TGTGCCAGCAGCCACCTAGCATCAGTTTTCGATTCTAGCACAGATACGCAGTATTTT
V: TRBV7-9; J: TRBJ1-3; size: .; D: .; CDR3: CASSYSGPSNSGITIYF; DNA: TGTGCCAGCAGCTATTCGGGCCCCAGCAACTCTGGAATCACCATATATTTT
V: TRBV20-1; J: TRBJ1-4; size: .; D: .; CDR3: CSATGTNNEKLFF; DNA: TGCAGTGCTACAGGGACGAATAATGAAAAACTGTTTTTT
V: TRBV19; J: TRBJ2-4; size: many; D: .; CDR3: CATSTHAKNIQYF; DNA: TGTGCCACATCGACCCATGCCAAAAACATTCAGTACTTC
V: TRBV2; J: TRBJ1-2; size: few; D: .; CDR3: CASSESYREDYGYTF; DNA: TGTGCCAGCAGTGAGTCATACAGGGAAGACTATGGCTACACCTTC
V: TRBV19; J: TRBJ2-2; size: few; D: TRBD2; CDR3: CASSLLAIGELFF; DNA: TGTGCCAGTAGTCTACTAGCGATCGGGGAGCTGTTTTTT
V: TRBV25-1; J: TRBJ1-2; size: few; D: TRBD1; CDR3: CASSLTGGGGYTF; DNA: TGTGCCAGCAGTCTAACAGGGGGCGGAGGCTACACCTTC
V: TRBV19; J: TRBJ2-3; size: many; D: TRBD2; CDR3: CASSIGLAGRTDTQYF; DNA: TGTGCCAGTAGTATAGGACTAGCGGGACGGACAGATACGCAGTATTTT
V: TRBV20-1; J: TRBJ2-3; size: many; D: .; CDR3: CSASPYDTGLTSTDTQYF; DNA: TGCAGTGCTAGCCCCTACGATACGGGGCTTACTAGCACAGATACGCAGTATTTT
V: TRBV5-6; J: TRBJ2-7; size: many; D: .; CDR3: CASSLSGAGYEQYF; DNA: TGTGCCAGCAGCTTGTCAGGGGCTGGATACGAGCAGTACTTC
V: TRBV7-9; J: TRBJ1-1; size: once; D: .; CDR3: CASSLGGGTDAFF; DNA: TGTGCCAGCAGCTTAGGAGGTGGGACTGATGCTTTCTTT
V: TRBV10-2; J: TRBJ2-3; size: many; D: TRBD1; CDR3: CASSYTGGLGDTQYF; DNA: TGCGCCAGCAGCTACACAGGGGGACTCGGAGATACGCAGTATTTT
V: TRBV6-5; J: TRBJ2-3; size: many; D: .; CDR3: CASSYSESGTDTQYF; DNA: TGTGCCAGCAGTTACTCGGAGAGTGGGACAGATACGCAGTATTTT
V: TRBV11-2; J: TRBJ2-7; size: .; D: TRBD1; CDR3: CASSFGTGFSYEQYF; DNA: TGTGCCAGCAGCTTCGGGACAGGGTTTTCCTACGAGCAGTACTTC
V: TRBV27; J: TRBJ2-3; size: many; D: .; CDR3: CASSPLLAGRITDTQYF; DNA: TGTGCCAGCAGTCCCTTACTAGCAGGAAGGATCACGGATACGCAGTATTTT
V: TRBV6-5; J: TRBJ2-7; size: many; D: TRBD2; CDR3: CASSYDTSGIYEQYF; DNA: TGTGCCAGCAGTTACGACACTAGCGGGATTTACGAGCAGTACTTC
V: TRBV7-3; J: TRBJ2-1; size: few; D: .; CDR3: CASSRRAGVEQFF; DNA: TGTGCCAGCAGCCGCCGGGCAGGGGTCGAGCAGTTCTTC
V: TRBV7-9; J: TRBJ2-7; size: many; D: .; CDR3: CASSPTAGPYEQYF; DNA: TGTGCCAGCAGCCCGACGGCGGGGCCCTACGAGCAGTACTTC
V: TRBV3-1; J: TRBJ2-7; size: many; D: .; CDR3: CASSQNPGQYYEQYF; DNA: TGTGCCAGCAGCCAAAACCCGGGACAATACTACGAGCAGTACTTC
V: TRBV19; J: TRBJ2-2; size: few; D: .; CDR3: CATIHPRDGNRPGGELFF; DNA: TGTGCCACTATCCACCCTCGGGACGGAAATCGGCCTGGCGGGGAGCTGTTTTTT
V: TRBV4-2; J: TRBJ2-1; size: many; D: TRBD2; CDR3: CASSQAGTSGRAYEQFF; DNA: TGTGCCAGCAGCCAAGCTGGGACTAGCGGGAGGGCCTATGAGCAGTTCTTC
V: TRBV7-8; J: TRBJ2-7; size: many; D: .; CDR3: CASSQGTYPYEQYF; DNA: TGTGCCAGCAGCCAAGGGACGTATCCCTACGAGCAGTACTTC
V: TRBV12-3/TRBV12-4; J: TRBJ1-5; size: .; D: .; CDR3: CASVAGGSQPEHF; DNA: .
V: TRBV6-2/TRBV6-3; J: TRBJ1-5; size: many; D: TRBD1; CDR3: CASSPPQGREPQHF; DNA: TGTGCCAGCAGTCCTCCACAGGGGAGGGAGCCCCAGCATTTT
V: TRBV29-1; J: TRBJ1-1; size: few; D: .; CDR3: CSVVDGNTEAFF; DNA: TGCAGCGTTGTGGACGGGAACACTGAAGCTTTCTTT
V: TRBV29-1; J: TRBJ2-1; size: .; D: TRBD2; CDR3: CSVELTAGVSKRSYNEQFF; DNA: TGCAGCGTTGAACTTACAGCGGGAGTTAGTAAGAGGTCCTACAATGAGCAGTTCTTC
V: TRBV7-9; J: TRBJ2-3; size: many; D: .; CDR3: CASSTHGATSADTQYF; DNA: TGTGCCAGCAGCACCCACGGGGCTACATCGGCAGATACGCAGTATTTT
V: TRBV7-2; J: TRBJ2-3; size: many; D: .; CDR3: CASSLGRADTQYF; DNA: TGTGCCAGCAGCTTAGGAAGGGCAGATACGCAGTATTTT
V: TRBV30; J: TRBJ1-2; size: .; D: .; CDR3: CAWSPPTLGLPGYTF; DNA: TGTGCCTGGAGTCCACCGACCCTTGGGCTCCCTGGCTACACCTTC